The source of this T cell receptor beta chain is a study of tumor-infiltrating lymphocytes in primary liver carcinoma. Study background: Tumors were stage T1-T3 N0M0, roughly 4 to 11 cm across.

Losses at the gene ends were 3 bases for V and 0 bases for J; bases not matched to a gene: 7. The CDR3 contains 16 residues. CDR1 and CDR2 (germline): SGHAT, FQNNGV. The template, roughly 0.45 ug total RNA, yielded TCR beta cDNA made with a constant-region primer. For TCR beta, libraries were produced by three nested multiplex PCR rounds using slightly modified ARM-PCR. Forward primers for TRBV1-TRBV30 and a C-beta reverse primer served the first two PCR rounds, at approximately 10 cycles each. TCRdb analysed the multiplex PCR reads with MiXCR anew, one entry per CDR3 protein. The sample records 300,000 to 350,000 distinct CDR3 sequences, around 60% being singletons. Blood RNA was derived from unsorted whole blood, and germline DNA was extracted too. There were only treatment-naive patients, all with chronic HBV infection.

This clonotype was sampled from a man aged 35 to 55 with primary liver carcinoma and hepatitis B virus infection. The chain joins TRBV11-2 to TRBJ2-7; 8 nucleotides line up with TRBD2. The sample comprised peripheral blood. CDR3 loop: CASSFEGGGNSYEQYF. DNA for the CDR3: TGTGCCAGCAGCTTTGAGGGCGGGGGGAACTCCTACGAGCAGTACTTC.